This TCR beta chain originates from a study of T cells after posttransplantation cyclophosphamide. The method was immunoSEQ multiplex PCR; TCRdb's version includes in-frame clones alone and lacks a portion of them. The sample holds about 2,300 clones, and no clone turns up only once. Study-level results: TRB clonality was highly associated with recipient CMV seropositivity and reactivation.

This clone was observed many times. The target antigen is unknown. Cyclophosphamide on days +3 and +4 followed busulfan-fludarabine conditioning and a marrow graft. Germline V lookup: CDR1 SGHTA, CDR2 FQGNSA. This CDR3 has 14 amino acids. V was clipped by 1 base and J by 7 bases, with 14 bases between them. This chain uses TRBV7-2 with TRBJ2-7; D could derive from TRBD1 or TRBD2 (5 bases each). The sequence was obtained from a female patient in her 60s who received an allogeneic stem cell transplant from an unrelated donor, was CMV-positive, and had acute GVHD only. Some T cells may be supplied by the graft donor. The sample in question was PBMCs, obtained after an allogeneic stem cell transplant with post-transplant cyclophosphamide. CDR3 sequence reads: CASSLGIGEPEQYF. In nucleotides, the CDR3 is TGTGCCAGCAGCTTAGGTATAGGGGAGCCGGAGCAGTACTTC. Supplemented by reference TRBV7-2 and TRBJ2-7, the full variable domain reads GAGVSQSPSNKVTEKGKDVELRCDPISGHTALYWYRQSLGQGLEFLIYFQGNSAPDKSGLPSDRFSAERTGGSVSTLTIQRTQQEDSAVYLCASSLGIGEPEQYFGPGTRLTVT.